This T cell receptor (beta chain) was retrieved from a study of blood T cell repertoires in COVID-19. Study as a whole: The United States, Italy and Spain supplied acute and convalescent COVID-19 samples. PBMCs, B-cell-depleted T cells, or T cells provided the cDNA or gDNA that made up the material.

The authors' processing: The assay estimated nucleated cells by amplifying reference gene primers. This table comes from immunoSEQ multiplex PCR, and its TCRdb copy is limited to in-frame clones, with some not included. V and J calls and clone size come straight from that table; D and trimming were deduced from the DNA. Found here are about 270,000 clones, about 88% of them singletons; the top ten hold 3%. The study assigned cohorts using participant-reported clinical history. The sequenced sample consisted of PBMCs or T cells enriched from blood (not recorded which). This receptor was identified in a woman in her forties or fifties who had recovered from COVID-19.

Here the CDR3 reads CATSDFGGQGPYYGYTF. DNA of the CDR3: TGTGCCACCAGTGATTTCGGTGGACAGGGGCCGTACTATGGCTACACCTTC. The chain is built from TRBV24-1 and TRBJ1-2, with 9 bases matching TRBD1. Unmatched junction bases numbered 8, after V lost 1 base and J lost 3 bases. Per germline, CDR1 KGHDR and CDR2 SFDVKD. This CDR3 region has 17 residues.